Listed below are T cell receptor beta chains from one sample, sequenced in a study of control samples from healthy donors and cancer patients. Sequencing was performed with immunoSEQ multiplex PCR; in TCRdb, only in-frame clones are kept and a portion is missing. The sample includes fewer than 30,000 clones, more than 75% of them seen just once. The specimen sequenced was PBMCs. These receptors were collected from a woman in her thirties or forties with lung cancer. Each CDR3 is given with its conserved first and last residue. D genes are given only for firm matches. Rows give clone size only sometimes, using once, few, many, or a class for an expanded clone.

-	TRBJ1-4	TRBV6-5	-	CASSYREKLFF	TGTGCCAGCAGTTACAGGGAAAAACTGTTTTTT
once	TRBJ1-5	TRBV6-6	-	CASSVGLHQPQHF	TGTGCCAGCAGTGTCGGGCTACATCAGCCCCAGCATTTT
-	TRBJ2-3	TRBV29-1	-	CSVRRTDFNTQYF	TGCAGCGTTCGACGGACGGATTTCAATACGCAGTATTTT
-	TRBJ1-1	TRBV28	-	CATIIPSLRGMVAEAFF	TGTGCCACTATCATCCCCAGCCTCAGGGGAATGGTGGCTGAAGCTTTCTTT
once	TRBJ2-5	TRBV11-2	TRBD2	CASSLDRGGAGETQYF	TGTGCCAGCAGCTTAGATCGGGGAGGGGCTGGGGAGACCCAGTACTTC
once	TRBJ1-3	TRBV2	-	CASSRGRAGNTIYF	TGTGCCAGCAGCAGGGGAAGGGCCGGAAACACCATATATTTT
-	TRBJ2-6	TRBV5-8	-	CASSLMAKSTGANVLTF	TGTGCCAGCAGCTTGATGGCCAAATCGACTGGGGCCAACGTCCTGACTTTC
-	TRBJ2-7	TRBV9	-	CASSVDGISYEQYF	TGTGCCAGCAGCGTAGACGGCATCTCCTACGAGCAGTACTTC
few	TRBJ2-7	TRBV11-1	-	CASSGGASDYEQYF	TGTGCCAGCAGCGGGGGGGCCTCTGACTACGAGCAGTACTTC
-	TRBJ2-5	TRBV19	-	CASRPRGEETQYF	TGTGCCAGTAGGCCCAGGGGCGAAGAGACCCAGTACTTC
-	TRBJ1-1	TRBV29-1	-	CSVEDRGQKNTEAFF	TGCAGCGTTGAAGATCGAGGACAGAAGAACACTGAAGCTTTCTTT
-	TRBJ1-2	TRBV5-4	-	CASSPPGVWYGYTF	TGTGCCAGCAGCCCGCCGGGGGTATGGTATGGCTACACCTTC
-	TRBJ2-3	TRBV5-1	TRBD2	CASSLPSSGGAKDRDTQYF	TGCGCCAGCAGCTTGCCCTCTAGCGGGGGGGCCAAGGATAGAGATACGCAGTATTTT
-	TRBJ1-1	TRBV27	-	CASNWRGGNTEAFF	TGTGCCAGCAACTGGAGGGGAGGGAACACTGAAGCTTTCTTT
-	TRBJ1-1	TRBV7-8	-	CASSWGQGSVTEAFF	TGTGCCAGCAGCTGGGGGCAGGGGTCGGTCACTGAAGCTTTCTTT
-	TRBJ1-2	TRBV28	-	CASTPVGELDYGYTF	TGTGCCAGCACCCCGGTGGGCGAATTGGACTATGGCTACACCTTC